The 23 T cell receptor beta chains presented below share a single source sample, sequenced in a study of T cell responses to AZD1222 COVID-19 vaccine (TCRdb year 2021). The time point label of this sample denotes: baseline before first vaccination. This specimen's treatment or condition label, per the study, means: meningococcal conjugate vaccine given as trial control. The protocol used for the library was the immunoSEQ multiplex PCR assay. Here the immuneACCESS table is served through TCRdb, limited to in-frame sequences with V and J called. Missing clones are a known gap in these copies; in checked studies unresolved V genes cover under half, and the rest lacks a known reason. This sample is represented by roughly 120,000 clones; approximately 85% of them were singletons. The ten largest make up 3% to 4.5% of the sample. Here the sequenced sample was peripheral blood, taken on day 0 of MenACWY control vaccination. These receptors originate from an adult in good health.

V usage is TRBV21-1 and J usage is TRBJ2-2; TRBD1 is the table's D call and was not checked against the DNA. TRBV21-1 counts as a pseudogene. The CDR3 spans 16 residues. In DNA, the CDR3 is TGTGCCAGCAGCACCCCGGGACAGGGGGCCACCGGGGAGCTGTTTTTT. This translates into CASSTPGQGATGELFF.

The CDR3 spells CASSPGGLTGAYEQYF. The CDR3 bases are TGTGCCAGCTCACCGGGGGGACTTACTGGTGCGTACGAGCAGTACTTC. The chain is built from TRBV18 and TRBJ2-7; possible D gene TRBD2, 6 bases. The V end was cut by 3 bases, the J end by 4 bases, with 19 bases between. CDR1 is KGHSH, CDR2 LQKENI, per germline. The CDR3 length is 16 residues.

The CDR3 here is CASSFSGGATGELFF. In DNA, the CDR3 is TGTGCCAGCAGTTTTAGCGGGGGGGCCACCGGGGAGCTGTTTTTT. The chain is built from TRBV27 and TRBJ2-2, with 11 positions matching TRBD2. This CDR3 comprises 15 residues. The germline V gene encodes CDR1 MNHEY and CDR2 SMNVEV (reference sequence). The trim removed 3 bases at V and 4 bases at J, leaving 1 base unmatched.

The V and J genes are TRBV18 and TRBJ2-3; the D is unclear. CDR1 KGHSH and CDR2 LQKENI come from the germline V gene. V lost 3 bases and J 6 bases, leaving 13 bases between the germline ends. CDR3 size: 14 residues. Here the CDR3 reads CASSPGSRSDTQYF. CDR3 coding DNA: TGTGCCAGCTCACCTGGCAGTCGTTCGGATACGCAGTATTTT.

The chain's CDR3 is CASNHGGGGGYTF. Here the CDR3 DNA reads TGTGCCAGCAACCACGGTGGGGGCGGAGGCTACACCTTC. The V call is TRBV2, the J call TRBJ1-2; possibly TRBD1 for D (6 bases). The CDR3 runs 13 residues. CDR1 is SNHLY and CDR2 is FYNNEI in the germline V gene. With 7 bases removed from V and 8 bases from J, the gap between germline ends came to 17 bases. The full variable domain, its missing parts supplied by reference TRBV2 and TRBJ1-2, is EPEVTQTPSHQVTQMGQEVILRCVPISNHLYFYWYRQILGQKVEFLVSFYNNEISEKSEIFDDQFSVERPDGSNFTLKIRSTKLEDSAMYFCASNHGGGGGYTFGSGTRLTVV.

The gene calls are TRBV7-9 and TRBJ2-2, with a weak D call TRBD2 (6 bases). The CDR3 extends over 16 amino acids. Trimming stripped 1 base from V and 2 bases from J, with 11 bases between. Per the germline V gene, CDR1 is SEHNR and CDR2 is FQNEAQ (reference sequence). The CDR3 loop is CASSLVSRGNTGELFF. In nucleotides, the CDR3 is TGTGCCAGCAGCTTAGTGTCGCGGGGAAACACCGGGGAGCTGTTTTTT.

V is TRBV24-1 and J is TRBJ1-4; 10 bases line up with TRBD1. Germline V CDR1 and CDR2: KGHDR, SFDVKD. Trimming cost V 5 bases and J 5 bases; bases outside gene matches: 4. The CDR3 is 15 residues long. The CDR3 protein is CATSVGTGENEKLFF. In DNA, the CDR3 is TGTGCCACCAGTGTCGGGACAGGGGAAAATGAAAAACTGTTTTTT.

This chain's CDR3 is CASSFPQGAGTDTQYF. In DNA, the CDR3 is TGTGCCAGCAGCTTCCCACAGGGGGCTGGCACAGATACGCAGTATTTT. The J gene is TRBJ2-3, the V gene TRBV7-9, with 9 positions matching TRBD1. Looked up from germline, CDR1 is SEHNR and CDR2 is FQNEAQ (reference sequence). The V gene end was trimmed by 3 bases and the J gene end by 1 base; junction bases not matched to a gene: 5. CDR3 length: 16 amino acids.

This chain links TRBV30 with TRBJ1-3; D is ambiguous. Germline values: CDR1 GTSNPN, CDR2 SVGIG (reference sequence). The CDR3 length is 14 residues. V was trimmed by 4 bases and J by 0 bases, leaving 10 bases between them. CDR3 nucleotides: TGTGCCTGGAAAGAGGGCAGCTCTGGAAACACCATATATTTT. This codes for CAWKEGSSGNTIYF.

The chain is built from TRBV5-1 and TRBJ2-5; D possibly matches TRBD1 or TRBD2 (5 bases each). CDR3 length equals 17 residues. V lost 0 bases and J lost 2, with 17 bases in between. The germline V gene has CDR1 SGHRS and CDR2 YFSETQ. The CDR3 loop reads CASSLVAGAGSQETQYF. The CDR3 DNA follows: TGCGCCAGCAGCTTGGTGGCCGGGGCAGGCTCACAAGAGACCCAGTACTTC.

This sequence joins TRBV27 and TRBJ1-4, with D perhaps TRBD1 (6 bases). With 5 bases removed from V and 5 bases from J, the gap between germline ends came to 18 bases. Per germline, CDR1 MNHEY and CDR2 SMNVEV (reference sequence). CDR3 size: 16 residues. CDR3 nucleotide sequence: TGTGCCAGCAGTAGCTACAGGGACGGAGGGAATGAAAAACTGTTTTTT. It encodes CASSSYRDGGNEKLFF.

Details on this clone: A junction boundary mismatches the germline segment, possibly from a read error. J is TRBJ2-7 and V is TRBV28; D possibly corresponds to TRBD1 (6 bases). Germline V gene data show CDR1 as MDHEN and CDR2 as SYDVKM. The CDR3 is 12 residues long. This CDR3 reads CASSFTQGALSF. The CDR3 region has the DNA TGTGCCAGCAGTTTCACACAGGGAGCCCTGAGCTTC.

This chain connects TRBV13 to TRBJ2-1, with 13 bases fitting TRBD2. This CDR3 is 16 amino acids long. Germline V gives CDR1 PRHDT, CDR2 FYEKMQ (reference sequence). The ends lost 0 bases at V and 10 bases at J; junction bases unmatched: 6. The chain's CDR3 is CASSLGLAGGLREQFF. The CDR3 DNA reads TGTGCCAGCAGCTTAGGACTAGCGGGGGGGCTACGGGAGCAGTTCTTC.

The chain links TRBV4-1 to TRBJ2-7; 9 positions agree with TRBD2. The V gene end was trimmed by 4 bases and the J gene end by 4 bases; junction bases not matched to a gene: 14. The germline gives CDR1 MGHRA, CDR2 YSYEKL. The length of the CDR3 is 17 residues. As DNA, the CDR3 is TGCGCCAGCAGCCCCTCTCTCCCTAGCGGGGTTATGTACGAGCAGTACTTC. Protein: CASSPSLPSGVMYEQYF.

This chain joins TRBV2 and TRBJ2-2; TRBD1 agrees at 7 bases. Germline V gene sequence: CDR1 SNHLY, CDR2 FYNNEI. The CDR3 is 14 amino acids. Trimming cost V 7 bases and J 7 bases; bases outside gene matches: 9. The chain's CDR3 is CASMRQGGFGELFF. Here the CDR3 DNA reads TGTGCCAGCATGAGACAGGGTGGTTTCGGGGAGCTGTTTTTT.

This chain connects TRBV11-2 to TRBJ1-2, with D possibly TRBD1 on 5 matching bases. The CDR3 is made up of 16 amino acids. Deletions cut 4 bases from V and 0 bases from J, with 15 bases between. Per the germline V gene, CDR1 is SGHAT and CDR2 is FQNNGV. The CDR3: CASSSISRDANYGYTF. CDR3 nucleotides: TGTGCCAGCAGCTCAATTTCGAGGGACGCTAACTATGGCTACACCTTC.

The chain links TRBV5-1 to TRBJ1-6; D is unresolved. The CDR3 extends over 14 amino acids. V was clipped by 1 base and J by 2 bases, with 4 bases between them. CDR1 and CDR2 (germline): SGHRS, YFSETQ. CDR3 nucleotides: TGCGCCAGCAGCTTGCAGCCCTATAATTCACCCCTCCACTTT. Translation gives CASSLQPYNSPLHF.

The chain links TRBV4-1 to TRBJ2-3; 11 bases match TRBD1. V was clipped by 0 bases and J by 5 bases; unmatched bases: 10. The germline CDR1 and CDR2 sequences are MGHRA and YSYEKL. The CDR3 length is 18 residues. CDR3 sequence (DNA): TGCGCCAGCAGCCAAGATAGGGGGGACAGGGGGAGACAAGATACGCAGTATTTT. It codes for CASSQDRGDRGRQDTQYF.

The chain has TRBV7-9 and TRBJ1-1, with D unresolved. CDR3 length equals 14 residues. CDR1 is SEHNR, CDR2 FQNEAQ, per germline (reference sequence). Trimming cost V 5 bases and J 2 bases, with 12 bases left between them. The CDR3 spells CASSPRTSNTEAFF. As DNA, the CDR3 is TGTGCCAGCAGCCCTAGGACGAGTAACACTGAAGCTTTCTTT.

Written as DNA, the CDR3 is TGTGCCAGCAGCGTAGTTAGCGGGGGCTCCTACAATGAGCAGTTCTTC. It codes for CASSVVSGGSYNEQFF. V usage is TRBV9 and J usage is TRBJ2-1; 9 positions match TRBD2. This CDR3 contains 16 residues. Germline CDR1 SGDLS, CDR2 YYNGEE. The J segment lost 0 bases and the V segment lost 0 bases, leaving 1 base of the junction unmatched.

In its sample, this clone was seen once. The rearrangement uses TRBV7-2 and TRBJ2-3; a possible D gene is TRBD2 (6 bases). The CDR3 runs 13 residues. Trimming took off 4 bases at V and 4 bases at J, with 9 bases between the two ends. Germline assignment: CDR1 SGHTA and CDR2 FQGNSA. CDR3: CASSYRESDTQYF. DNA for the CDR3: TGTGCCAGCAGCTACCGGGAGTCAGATACGCAGTATTTT.

The chain combines TRBV6-5 with TRBJ2-1, with D uncertain. CDR3 length: 16 amino acids. Looked up from germline, CDR1 is MNHEY and CDR2 is SVGAGI. V was shortened by 4 bases and J by 5 bases, with 18 bases between the two germline ends. In nucleotides, the CDR3 is TGTGCCAGCAGTTTCAACGCGAGGTTGGAAAACAATGAGCAGTTCTTC. It is translated as CASSFNARLENNEQFF.

The chain employs TRBV9 and TRBJ2-5; perhaps TRBD2 as D (5 bases). The V end was cut by 6 bases, the J end by 5 bases, with 11 bases between. This CDR3 spans 12 amino acids. Germline V gives CDR1 SGDLS, CDR2 YYNGEE. CDR3 amino acids: CASNRGSETQYF. The CDR3 DNA is TGTGCCAGCAACCGGGGATCCGAGACCCAGTACTTC.